The 20 T cell receptor beta chains given below trace back to one sample, sequenced in a study of beta chain features in type 1 diabetes. Study results and caveats: Shorter TCRB CDR3s, moderately but significantly so, were found in Type 1 diabetes patients in all four CD4+ subsets.

These receptors have no known antigen. Investigators reverse transcribed all isolated RNA, so they sequenced expressed TCRB transcripts. Produced via immunoSEQ multiplex PCR; TCRdb's table is partial and in-frame only. The table lists 150,000 or so clones, about 63% of them singletons, with approximately 0.09% in the top ten. Source material: naive CD4+ T cells from blood. The receptors were sampled from a man between 25 and 39 years old with type 1 diabetes.

With regard to this clone: Distinct nucleotide sequences in the sample also encode this CDR3. The chain combines TRBV18 with TRBJ1-1; D is uncertain. CDR3 length: 12 residues. Deletions cut 2 bases from V and 6 bases from J, with 7 bases between. Germline loops: CDR1 KGHSH, CDR2 LQKENI. DNA for the CDR3: TGTGCCAGCTCACCAAACCGGGCTGAAGCTTTCTTT. It yields the protein CASSPNRAEAFF.

This clone was observed a handful of times. The J gene is TRBJ2-1, the V gene TRBV30; no clear D. Trimming stripped 0 bases from V and 4 bases from J, with 7 bases between. Germline CDR1 and CDR2: GTSNPN and SVGIG (reference sequence). The CDR3 has 13 amino acids. CDR3 in amino acids: CAWSVNSYNEQFF. Written as DNA, the CDR3 is TGTGCCTGGAGTGTCAATTCATACAATGAGCAGTTCTTC.

The gene calls are TRBV29-1 and TRBJ2-3; possible D gene TRBD1, 6 bases. The CDR3 extends over 14 amino acids. Germline CDR1 is SQVTM and CDR2 is ANQGSEA. Trimming cost V 4 bases and J 2 bases, with 13 bases left between them. In DNA, the CDR3 is TGCAGCGTTGTAAGAGGGGGAATCACAGATACGCAGTATTTT. It specifies CSVVRGGITDTQYF.

The genes are TRBV25-1 and TRBJ2-1; TRBD2 is a possible D gene (5 bases). Germline values: CDR1 MGHDK, CDR2 SYGVNS. Trimming took 0 bases from V and 5 from J, leaving 11 bases between them. The CDR3 spans 15 residues. CDR3 in amino acids: CASSEYGSGNNEQFF. CDR3 nucleotides: TGTGCCAGCAGTGAATATGGGTCGGGGAACAATGAGCAGTTCTTC.

The CDR3 DNA reads as TGTGCCAGCAGTTTAGGGCAGGGGGTGACTGAAGCTTTCTTT. It codes for CASSLGQGVTEAFF. The V gene is TRBV27, the J gene TRBJ1-1; TRBD1 aligns across 7 bases. After removal of 2 bases from V and 5 bases from J, the junction contained 5 bases not matched to a gene. From germline, CDR1 is MNHEY and CDR2 SMNVEV (reference sequence). This CDR3 contains 14 residues.

The gene calls are TRBV4-2 and TRBJ2-7, with a possible D match to TRBD2 (6 bases). The length of the CDR3 is 16 residues. V lost 3 bases and J lost 2, with 17 bases in between. Germline lookup yields CDR1 LGHNA and CDR2 YNFKEQ. CDR3 in amino acids: CASSQMGRDSTYEQYF. In nucleotides, the CDR3 is TGTGCCAGCAGCCAGATGGGCAGGGACTCTACCTACGAGCAGTACTTC.

This chain connects TRBV15 to TRBJ1-4, with TRBD1 matching over 8 bases. The CDR3 is 15 amino acids. V dropped 4 bases and J dropped 5; count of bases not matched to a gene: 6. Looked up from germline, CDR1 is LNHNV and CDR2 is YYDKDF (reference sequence). CDR3 bases: TGTGCCACCAGCATTAAACGACAGGGGAATGAAAAACTGTTTTTT. This codes for CATSIKRQGNEKLFF.

The chain joins TRBV27 to TRBJ2-5, with D possibly called TRBD1 or TRBD2 (5 bases each). In germline, CDR1 is MNHEY, CDR2 SMNVEV (reference sequence). Trimming left V 6 bases short and J 5 bases short, with 19 bases between. The CDR3 runs 15 residues. The CDR3 protein is CASRSLGEGLETQYF. The DNA for the CDR3 is TGTGCCAGCAGATCACTAGGTGAGGGGCTGGAGACCCAGTACTTC.

The V gene is TRBV5-6, the J gene TRBJ1-1; TRBD1 matches 9 bases. Germline trimming cut 0 bases from V and 0 bases from J; bases unmatched to any gene: 6. The CDR3 spans 17 residues. Germline V CDR1 and CDR2: SGHDT, YYEEEE. CDR3 DNA sequence: TGTGCCAGCAGCTTGGAGGGGACAGGGAACATGAACACTGAAGCTTTCTTT. Residues: CASSLEGTGNMNTEAFF.

V gene TRBV2 combines with J gene TRBJ1-2; D remains unclear. The germline V and J ends were trimmed by 2 bases and 2 bases, with 3 bases remaining between them. This CDR3 region has 12 residues. CDR1 and CDR2 (germline): SNHLY, FYNNEI. The CDR3 spells CASSEQNYGYTF. The CDR3 DNA is TGTGCCAGCAGTGAACAGAACTATGGCTACACCTTC.

This chain links TRBV6-5 with TRBJ2-1; D not certain. Germline values: CDR1 MNHEY, CDR2 SVGAGI. This CDR3 contains 14 residues. V dropped 6 bases and J dropped 8 bases, with 17 bases sitting between them. CDR3 DNA sequence: TGTGCCAGCAGCCCCGCTATGGTGGGGTATGAGCAGTTCTTC. Translated: CASSPAMVGYEQFF.

This chain uses TRBV25-1 with TRBJ2-3, with D perhaps TRBD1 (6 bases). The germline V and J ends were trimmed by 2 bases and 6 bases, with 21 bases remaining between them. This CDR3 contains 17 residues. Germline CDR1 MGHDK, CDR2 SYGVNS. CDR3 region: CASSETTGSYRLDTQYF. The CDR3 nucleotides are TGTGCCAGCAGTGAAACCACAGGGTCCTATCGTTTGGATACGCAGTATTTT.

Note on this clone: Additional DNA sequences in this sample encode the identical CDR3. The genes are TRBV4-1 and TRBJ2-5, with D unresolved. Germline values: CDR1 MGHRA, CDR2 YSYEKL. Trimming pared 2 bases from V and 2 bases from J, leaving 9 bases between. This CDR3 has 14 residues. The CDR3 DNA reads TGCGCCAGCAGCCAAACCGGGCTACAAGAGACCCAGTACTTC. This encodes CASSQTGLQETQYF.

The CDR3 sequence: CASSIGRSINTEAFF. CDR3 nucleotide sequence: TGTGCCAGCAGCATAGGCAGGTCTATTAACACTGAAGCTTTCTTT. V usage is TRBV7-9 and J usage is TRBJ1-1; D gene uncertain. This CDR3 has 15 residues. The germline V and J ends were trimmed by 5 bases and 2 bases, with 15 bases remaining between them. Germline CDR1 SEHNR, CDR2 FQNEAQ (reference sequence).

The rearrangement uses TRBV4-3 and TRBJ1-2, with D unclear. The V gene lost 0 bases and the J gene lost 2 bases, with 13 bases spanning the gap. The CDR3 spans 16 residues. The germline V gene has CDR1 LGHNA and CDR2 YSLEER. For the CDR3, the DNA is TGCGCCAGCAGCCAAGATTATAGCCAGCACAACTATGGCTACACCTTC. It encodes CASSQDYSQHNYGYTF.

This clone appeared once. This chain links TRBV6-5 with TRBJ1-1, with D perhaps TRBD1 (5 bases). The CDR3 length is 15 residues. V was trimmed by 2 bases and J by 5 bases, leaving 15 bases between them. Germline V lookup: CDR1 MNHEY, CDR2 SVGAGI. The CDR3 protein is CASSYRGGWGTEAFF. CDR3 DNA: TGTGCCAGCAGTTACCGCGGCGGGTGGGGGACTGAAGCTTTCTTT.

This clone was recorded a few times. The chain is built from TRBV30 and TRBJ2-7, with D unclear. Trimming pared 0 bases from V and 3 bases from J, leaving 9 bases between. The germline CDR1 and CDR2 sequences are GTSNPN and SVGIG (reference sequence). The CDR3 covers 13 residues. The CDR3 reads CAWSVGQIYEQYF. In DNA, the CDR3 is TGTGCCTGGAGTGTTGGGCAGATCTACGAGCAGTACTTC.

This chain joins TRBV30 and TRBJ2-7, with D tentatively TRBD2 (5 bases). The germline V gene has CDR1 GTSNPN and CDR2 SVGIG (reference sequence). The CDR3 has 12 residues. Trimming left V 4 bases short and J 1 base short, with 8 bases between. CDR3 residues: CAWTGGSYEQYF. The CDR3 DNA follows: TGTGCCTGGACCGGAGGATCCTACGAGCAGTACTTC.

The table lists this clone with a few counts. This chain uses TRBV4-3 with TRBJ2-1, with D maybe TRBD1 (5 bases). Germline CDR1 is LGHNA and CDR2 is YSLEER. V lost 1 base to trimming and J lost 7 bases, with 11 bases between them. The CDR3 consists of 14 residues. CDR3 loop: CASSQVFQGNEQFF. The CDR3 nucleotides are TGCGCCAGCAGCCAAGTCTTTCAGGGAAATGAGCAGTTCTTC.

The chain recombines TRBV5-1 with TRBJ2-7, with 10 bases aligning to TRBD2. V shed 4 bases, J shed 2 bases, and the junction held 9 bases outside the gene matches. CDR3 size: 16 residues. Germline CDR1 is SGHRS and CDR2 is YFSETQ. The DNA of the CDR3 is TGCGCCAGCAGCCCCCTAGGACTAGCGGACGCCTACGAGCAGTACTTC. Its translation is CASSPLGLADAYEQYF.